A single sample is the source of the 28 T cell receptor beta chains below, sequenced in a study of cytomegalovirus exposure and HLA in healthy donors (dated by TCRdb to about 2017). Library method: the immunoSEQ multiplex PCR assay. A mixture of 60 forward primers for TCR Vbeta segments and 13 reverse primers for TCR Jbeta segments was used in the multiplex PCR. The immuneACCESS repertoire file appears here via TCRdb, limited to in-frame rearrangements. These files lack a portion of the clones; in checked studies, under half of the deficit traces to unresolved V genes, and the cause of the others is not known. This sample lists approximately 160,000 clones; 68% were detected once. The ten largest clones take up about 2.9% of the sample. The specimen sequenced was PBMCs. All receptors come from a woman in her thirties or forties in good health and CMV-seropositive.

This chain connects TRBV19 to TRBJ2-1; D possibly corresponds to TRBD1 (5 bases). In germline, CDR1 is LNHDA, CDR2 SQIVND (reference sequence). V lost 3 bases and J 4 bases, leaving 13 bases between the germline ends. There are 15 residues in the CDR3. The CDR3 sequence: CASSIPGQLYNEQFF. The CDR3 DNA is TGTGCCAGTAGTATTCCCGGACAACTGTACAATGAGCAGTTCTTC.

This chain uses TRBV18 with TRBJ1-5; D is undetermined. Germline CDR1 and CDR2: KGHSH and LQKENI. V lost 1 base, J lost 2 bases, and 12 bases lay in between. The CDR3 spans 16 residues. In DNA form, the CDR3 reads TGTGCCAGCTCACCACAAGGAGTAGCGGGCAATCAGCCCCAGCATTTT. As protein: CASSPQGVAGNQPQHF.

A word on this clone: The junction does not match germline at one end; this may be a read error. The rearrangement uses TRBV6-5 and TRBJ1-6; tentatively, D is TRBD1 (5 bases). Germline-derived CDR1 and CDR2 are MNHEY and SVGAGI. This CDR3 contains 14 residues. As DNA, the CDR3 is TGTGCCAGCAGATATGTTGGCAGGGCTTCATCCCTCCACTTT. Encoded protein: CASRYVGRASSLHF.

The chain is built from TRBV7-6 and TRBJ1-1; 7 bases line up with TRBD1. This CDR3 has 13 amino acids. CDR1 SGHVS and CDR2 FNYEAQ come from the germline V gene. Trimming removed 5 bases from V and 4 bases from J; junction bases left unmatched: 4. The CDR3 loop reads CASSITGATEAFF. CDR3 coding DNA: TGTGCCAGCAGCATCACAGGGGCCACTGAAGCTTTCTTT.

V gene TRBV4-1 combines with J gene TRBJ2-7; D possibly corresponds to TRBD1 (7 bases). Germline CDR1 reads MGHRA; CDR2 reads YSYEKL. Trimming stripped 3 bases from V and 5 bases from J, with 20 bases between. CDR3 size: 16 residues. CDR3 coding DNA: TGCGCCAGCAGCCAGCGGAGGGGCAGGGGGACTCACGAGCAGTACTTC. The encoded protein is CASSQRRGRGTHEQYF.

The rearrangement joins TRBV10-3 to TRBJ1-6; the match to TRBD1 covers 7 bases. The junction had 4 bases not matched to a gene; V was cut back by 3 bases and J by 5 bases. This CDR3 region has 15 residues. In germline, CDR1 is ENHRY, CDR2 SYGVKD. In DNA form, the CDR3 reads TGTGCCATCAGTGACAGGGGGAACAATAATTCACCCCTCCACTTT. It encodes CAISDRGNNNSPLHF.

The chain has TRBV28 and TRBJ1-2; 8 bases map to TRBD1. The germline gives CDR1 MDHEN, CDR2 SYDVKM. The ends lost 6 bases at V and 5 bases at J; junction bases unmatched: 17. This CDR3 is 17 amino acids long. As DNA, the CDR3 is TGTGCCAGCAGCCTCGGGACAGGCCCCGTAGACCCTTATGGCTACACCTTC. This translates into CASSLGTGPVDPYGYTF.

V is TRBV6-5 and J is TRBJ2-5, with D perhaps matching TRBD2 (7 bases). TRBJ2-7 matches the DNA end more closely, so the J call is doubtful. The length of the CDR3 is 14 residues. The germline CDR1 and CDR2 sequences are MNHEY and SVGAGI. CDR3 nucleotides: TGTGCCAGCACTGGGGGGGCGCCCCGCCACGAGCAGTACTTC. Protein product: CASTGGAPRHEQYF.

The chain combines TRBV5-5 with TRBJ2-3; no definite D call. Germline V lookup: CDR1 SGHKS, CDR2 YYEKEE (reference sequence). CDR3 size: 14 residues. Deletions cut 4 bases from V and 0 bases from J, with 9 bases between. CDR3 bases: TGTGCCAGCAGCGGGTGGGCTAGCACAGATACGCAGTATTTT. This translates into CASSGWASTDTQYF.

The chain recombines TRBV11-2 with TRBJ1-1; D is ambiguous. The CDR3 has 15 amino acids. Germline CDR1 reads SGHAT; CDR2 reads FQNNGV. V was trimmed by 1 base and J by 1 base, leaving 10 bases between them. CDR3 nucleotides: TGTGCCAGCAGCTTAGCGGGAGGCCAGAACACTGAAGCTTTCTTT. Translated, it gives CASSLAGGQNTEAFF.

A single count supports this clone. The V call is TRBV4-3, the J call TRBJ1-1; no clear D gene. CDR3 size: 14 residues. Germline V gene data show CDR1 as LGHNA and CDR2 as YSLEER. Trimming shortened V by 0 bases and J by 10 bases, and 15 bases separated the two germline ends. CDR3 sequence reads: CASSQDLNGVSAFF. CDR3 in DNA: TGCGCCAGCAGCCAAGATCTGAACGGGGTCTCAGCTTTCTTT.

The rearrangement links TRBV7-2 to TRBJ2-1, with TRBD2 as a possible D gene (6 bases). In germline, CDR1 is SGHTA, CDR2 FQGNSA. V was pared by 0 bases and J by 8 bases, with 11 bases between. This CDR3 comprises 14 residues. The CDR3 loop is CASSLAGGWDEQFF. The CDR3, as DNA: TGTGCCAGCAGCTTAGCGGGGGGATGGGATGAGCAGTTCTTC.

The chain joins TRBV5-4 to TRBJ2-3; 8 bases are shared with TRBD2. J was trimmed by 1 base and V by 5 bases; bases with no gene match: 9. Germline V lookup: CDR1 SGHNT, CDR2 YYREEE (reference sequence). The CDR3 is made up of 16 amino acids. The CDR3: CASRIQAGGGTDTQYF. For the CDR3, the DNA is TGTGCCAGCAGGATCCAGGCGGGAGGAGGCACAGATACGCAGTATTTT.

On this clone itself: One junction end does not reproduce the germline sequence, and a read error may be involved. This chain connects TRBV5-1 to TRBJ1-6; TRBD1 aligns across 11 bases. Germline lookup yields CDR1 SGHRS and CDR2 YFSETQ. The CDR3 extends over 15 amino acids. This chain's CDR3 is CASRDYRDRGSPLNF. CDR3 bases: TGCGCCAGCAGGGACTACCGGGACAGGGGGTCACCCCTCAACTTT.

With regard to this clone: At one of its ends the junction is not consistent with the germline gene, which may arise from a read error. The V and J genes are TRBV28 and TRBJ1-5, with 8 nucleotides matching TRBD1. The germline CDR1 and CDR2 sequences are MDHEN and SYDVKM. CDR3 size: 15 residues. CDR3 coding DNA: TGTGCCAGCAGTTTGGACAGGGTCTTGAATCGGCCCCAGCATTTT. Encoded protein: CASSLDRVLNRPQHF.

The V gene is TRBV11-2, the J gene TRBJ2-7; D perhaps matches TRBD2 (7 bases). This CDR3 has 18 residues. Germline V gene sequence: CDR1 SGHAT, CDR2 FQNNGV. The ends were cut back, 4 bases at V and 3 bases at J, with 25 bases in the middle. The CDR3 DNA reads as TGTGCCAGCAGCTCTGTTAAGGGGGGGAGCAGGGGACTCTACGAGCAGTACTTC. It encodes CASSSVKGGSRGLYEQYF.

The chain combines TRBV7-2 with TRBJ1-2, with TRBD1 matching over 10 bases. V was pared by 5 bases and J by 6 bases, with 6 bases of the junction left unmatched. This CDR3 contains 14 residues. Germline V gene sequence: CDR1 SGHTA, CDR2 FQGNSA. The CDR3 DNA is TGTGCCAGCAGCAAGGGACAGGGGAAAGATGGCTACACCTTC. Its protein product is CASSKGQGKDGYTF. Looking up the rest from reference TRBV7-2 and TRBJ1-2 gives the full variable domain: GAGVSQSPSNKVTEKGKDVELRCDPISGHTALYWYRQSLGQGLEFLIYFQGNSAPDKSGLPSDRFSAERTGGSVSTLTIQRTQQEDSAVYLCASSKGQGKDGYTFGSGTRLTVV.

This clone was detected only a few times. CDR3 sequence reads: CASRGRGPSDYEQYF. For the CDR3, the DNA is TGTGCCAGTAGGGGCAGGGGTCCCTCGGACTACGAGCAGTACTTC. The J gene is TRBJ2-7, the V gene TRBV19, with D possibly TRBD1 on 6 matching bases. This CDR3 region has 15 residues. Trimming shortened V by 6 bases and J by 3 bases, and 18 bases separated the two germline ends. From germline, CDR1 is LNHDA and CDR2 SQIVND (reference sequence).

The V call is TRBV19, the J call TRBJ2-6; D perhaps matches TRBD1 (6 bases). This CDR3 has 17 amino acids. V was clipped by 3 bases and J by 1 base, with 13 bases between them. Germline CDR1 and CDR2: LNHDA and SQIVND (reference sequence). The CDR3 spells CASSISGVRSGANVLTF. The CDR3, as DNA: TGTGCCAGTAGTATCTCAGGGGTACGGTCTGGGGCCAACGTCCTGACTTTC. The full variable domain, its missing parts supplied by reference TRBV19 and TRBJ2-6, is DGGITQSPKYLFRKEGQNVTLSCEQNLNHDAMYWYRQDPGQGLRLIYYSQIVNDFQKGDIAEGYSVSREKKESFPLTVTSAQKNPTAFYLCASSISGVRSGANVLTFGAGSRLTVL.

This clone was recorded a few times. V is TRBV9 and J is TRBJ2-1, with 10 bases fitting TRBD2. Trimming took 0 bases from V and 8 from J; bases not matched to a gene: 5. In germline, CDR1 is SGDLS, CDR2 YYNGEE. The CDR3 contains 15 residues. The DNA of the CDR3 is TGTGCCAGCAGCGTAGGGGGTAGCGGGAGGCATGAGCAGTTCTTC. Protein product: CASSVGGSGRHEQFF. The full variable domain, completed using reference TRBV9 and TRBJ2-1, is DSGVTQTPKHLITATGQRVTLRCSPRSGDLSVYWYQQSLDQGLQFLIQYYNGEERAKGNILERFSAQQFPDLHSELNLSSLELGDSALYFCASSVGGSGRHEQFFGPGTRLTVL.

The chain has TRBV7-8 and TRBJ2-1, with 9 bases aligning to TRBD1. This CDR3 comprises 15 residues. J lost 4 bases, V lost 5 bases, and 6 bases had no gene match. The V gene's germline CDR1 is SGHVS and CDR2 FQNEAQ. CDR3 bases: TGTGCCAGCAGCACCGACAGGGGGTCATACAATGAGCAGTTCTTC. Protein: CASSTDRGSYNEQFF.

This clone was seen only a few times. This chain connects TRBV9 to TRBJ2-1, with a tentative D call TRBD2 (5 bases). Trimming removed 4 bases from V and 0 bases from J, with 11 bases in between. Germline V gene data show CDR1 as SGDLS and CDR2 as YYNGEE. The CDR3 extends over 15 amino acids. The CDR3 bases are TGTGCCAGCAGCAGGGAGTTTTCCTCCTACAATGAGCAGTTCTTC. Residues: CASSREFSSYNEQFF.

This chain links TRBV6-1 with TRBJ2-5; 9 bases map to TRBD2. V trimming: 2 bases; J trimming: 5 bases; junction bases outside the gene matches: 3. Germline CDR1 reads MNHNS; CDR2 reads SASEGT. This CDR3 is built from 14 residues. The CDR3 bases are TGTGCCAGCAGTGAACTAGCGGGGCAGGAGACCCAGTACTTC. Encoded protein: CASSELAGQETQYF.

This clone has just a few counts. The chain uses TRBV7-9 and TRBJ2-5; tentatively, D is TRBD2 (5 bases). The CDR3 length is 13 residues. The V and J ends lost 3 bases and 3 bases respectively, with 8 bases between them. From germline, CDR1 is SEHNR and CDR2 FQNEAQ (reference sequence). The CDR3 region is CASSLFGEETQYF. The CDR3 nucleotides are TGTGCCAGCAGCTTGTTCGGGGAAGAGACCCAGTACTTC. The full variable domain, with the rest looked up from reference TRBV7-9 and TRBJ2-5, is DTGVSQNPRHKITKRGQNVTFRCDPISEHNRLYWYRQTLGQGPEFLTYFQNEAQLEKSRLLSDRFSAERPKGSFSTLEIQRTEQGDSAMYLCASSLFGEETQYFGPGTRLLVL.

This clone appeared a few times. V usage is TRBV5-4 and J usage is TRBJ2-7, with TRBD1 matching 10 bases. Germline V gene lookup returns CDR1 SGHNT and CDR2 YYREEE (reference sequence). This CDR3 comprises 14 residues. Germline trimming cut 3 bases from V and 7 bases from J; bases unmatched to any gene: 7. Here the CDR3 DNA reads TGTGCCAGCAGCTACCGGGACAGGGGTGGTGAGCAGTACTTC. This translates into CASSYRDRGGEQYF.

V and J are TRBV7-8 and TRBJ1-2, with 12 bases matching TRBD1. Germline assignment: CDR1 SGHVS and CDR2 FQNEAQ. V shed 1 base, J shed 4 bases, and the junction held 7 bases outside the gene matches. This CDR3 contains 17 residues. The CDR3 loop reads CASSLGPPGQGAYGYTF. The CDR3 DNA sequence: TGTGCCAGCAGCTTAGGACCTCCGGGACAGGGGGCCTATGGCTACACCTTC.

The rearrangement links TRBV10-3 to TRBJ2-1; the D gene is possibly TRBD1 (5 bases). The germline CDR1 and CDR2 sequences are ENHRY and SYGVKD. The CDR3 contains 14 residues. The ends were cut back, 11 bases at V and 7 bases at J, with 21 bases in the middle. The CDR3, as DNA: TGTGCCTCTAAGGGGCAGAATGCGGAGAATGAGCAGTTCTTC. This encodes CASKGQNAENEQFF.

This clone was found once. Relative to the germline gene, one junction end is altered; a read error may explain this. The chain's CDR3 is CASSLTEETQHF. CDR3 in DNA: TGTGCCAGCTCACTGACAGAAGAGACCCAGCACTTC. The V gene is TRBV18, the J gene TRBJ2-5; tentatively, D is TRBD1 (5 bases). This CDR3 comprises 12 residues. The V gene's germline CDR1 is KGHSH and CDR2 LQKENI.